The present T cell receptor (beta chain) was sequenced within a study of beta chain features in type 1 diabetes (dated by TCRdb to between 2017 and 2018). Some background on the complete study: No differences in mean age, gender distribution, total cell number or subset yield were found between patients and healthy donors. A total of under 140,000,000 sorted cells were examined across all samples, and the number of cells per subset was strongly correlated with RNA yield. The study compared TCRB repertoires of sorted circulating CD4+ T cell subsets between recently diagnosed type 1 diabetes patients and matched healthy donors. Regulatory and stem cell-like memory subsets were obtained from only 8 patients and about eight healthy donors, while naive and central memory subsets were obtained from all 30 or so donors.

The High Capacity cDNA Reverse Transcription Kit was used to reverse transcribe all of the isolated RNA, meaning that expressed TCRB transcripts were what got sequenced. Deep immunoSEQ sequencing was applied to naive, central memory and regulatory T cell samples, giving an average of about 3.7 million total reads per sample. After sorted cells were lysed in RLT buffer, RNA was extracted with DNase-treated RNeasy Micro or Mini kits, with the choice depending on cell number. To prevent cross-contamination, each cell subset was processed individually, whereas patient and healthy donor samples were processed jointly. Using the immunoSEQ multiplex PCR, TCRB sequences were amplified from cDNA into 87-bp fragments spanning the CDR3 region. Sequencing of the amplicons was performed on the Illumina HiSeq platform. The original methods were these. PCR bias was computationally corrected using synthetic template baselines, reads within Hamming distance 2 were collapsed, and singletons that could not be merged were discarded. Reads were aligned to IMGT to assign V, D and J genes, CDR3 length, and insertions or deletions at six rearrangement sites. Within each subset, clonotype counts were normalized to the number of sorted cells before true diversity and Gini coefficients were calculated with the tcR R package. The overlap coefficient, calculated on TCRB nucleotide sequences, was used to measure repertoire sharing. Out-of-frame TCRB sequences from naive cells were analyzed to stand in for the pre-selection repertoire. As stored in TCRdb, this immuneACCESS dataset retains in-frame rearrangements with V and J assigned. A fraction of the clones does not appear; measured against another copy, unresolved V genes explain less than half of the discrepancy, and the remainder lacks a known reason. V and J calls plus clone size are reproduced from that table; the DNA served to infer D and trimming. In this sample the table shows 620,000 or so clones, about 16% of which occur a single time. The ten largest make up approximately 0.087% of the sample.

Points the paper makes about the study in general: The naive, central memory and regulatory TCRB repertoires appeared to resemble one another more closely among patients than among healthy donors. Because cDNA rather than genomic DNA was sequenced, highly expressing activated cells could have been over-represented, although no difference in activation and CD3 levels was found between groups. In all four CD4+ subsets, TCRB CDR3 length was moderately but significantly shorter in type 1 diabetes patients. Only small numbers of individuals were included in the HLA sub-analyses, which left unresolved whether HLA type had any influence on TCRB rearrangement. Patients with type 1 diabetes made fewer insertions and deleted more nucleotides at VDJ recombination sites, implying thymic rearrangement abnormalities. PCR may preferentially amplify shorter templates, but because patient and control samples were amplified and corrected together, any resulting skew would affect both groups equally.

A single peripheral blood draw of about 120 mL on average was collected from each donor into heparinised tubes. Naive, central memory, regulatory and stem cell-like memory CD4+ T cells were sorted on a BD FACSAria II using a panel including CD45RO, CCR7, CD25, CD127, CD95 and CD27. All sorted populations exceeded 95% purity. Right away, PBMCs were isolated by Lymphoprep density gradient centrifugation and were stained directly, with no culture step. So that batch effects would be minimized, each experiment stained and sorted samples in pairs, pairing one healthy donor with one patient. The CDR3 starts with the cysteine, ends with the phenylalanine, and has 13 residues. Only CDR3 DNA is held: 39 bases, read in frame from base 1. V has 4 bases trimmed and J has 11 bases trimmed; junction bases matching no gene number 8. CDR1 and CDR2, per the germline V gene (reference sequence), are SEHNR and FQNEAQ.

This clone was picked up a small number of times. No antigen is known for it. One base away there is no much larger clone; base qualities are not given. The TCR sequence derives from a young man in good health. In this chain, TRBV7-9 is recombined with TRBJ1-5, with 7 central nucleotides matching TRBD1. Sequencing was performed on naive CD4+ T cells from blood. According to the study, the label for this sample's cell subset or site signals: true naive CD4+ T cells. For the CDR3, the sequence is CASSSRGRRAQHF. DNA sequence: TGTGCCAGCAGCTCTAGGGGGCGAAGGGCCCAGCATTTT.